This TCR beta chain was profiled in a study of blood T cell repertoires in COVID-19. Study background: The study drew acute and convalescent COVID-19 samples from the United States, Italy and Spain. The analysed material was cDNA or gDNA that came from T cells, B-cell-depleted T cells, or PBMCs.

Germline V CDR1 and CDR2: SGHRS, YFSETQ. Trimming stripped 0 bases from V and 4 bases from J, with 19 bases between. This CDR3 has 17 residues. Per the study methods: From reference gene primer amplification, estimates of nucleated cell counts were derived. The table came from immunoSEQ multiplex PCR; TCRdb's copy has only in-frame clones and leaves some out. The V and J calls and clone size are taken from that table; D and trimming were inferred from the DNA. Here the sample spans some 220,000 clones, more than 80% being singletons. The clonotype originates from a woman in her late teens or twenties in a cohort exposed to, infected with or recovered from COVID-19 (not recorded which). The rearrangement uses TRBV5-1 and TRBJ1-2; D may be TRBD1 (6 bases). Sequences were obtained from PBMCs or T cells enriched from blood (not recorded which). The CDR3 is CASSLERFRTALYGYTF. As DNA, the CDR3 is TGCGCCAGCAGCTTGGAGCGGTTTAGGACAGCACTCTATGGCTACACCTTC.